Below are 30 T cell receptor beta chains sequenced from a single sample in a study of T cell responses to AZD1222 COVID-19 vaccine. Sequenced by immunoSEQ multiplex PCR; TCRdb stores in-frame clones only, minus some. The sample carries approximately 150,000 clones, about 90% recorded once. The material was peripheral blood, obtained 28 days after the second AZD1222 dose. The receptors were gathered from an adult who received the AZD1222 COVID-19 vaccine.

The CDR3 loop reads CASSLLGSSYNSPLHF. The CDR3 DNA sequence: TGTGCCAGCAGTCTCTTGGGAAGCTCCTATAATTCACCCCTCCACTTT. This chain uses TRBV28 with TRBJ1-6; no reliable D call. Trimming removed 5 bases at V and 0 bases at J, with 11 bases between. Germline V gene data show CDR1 as MDHEN and CDR2 as SYDVKM. The CDR3 extends over 16 amino acids.

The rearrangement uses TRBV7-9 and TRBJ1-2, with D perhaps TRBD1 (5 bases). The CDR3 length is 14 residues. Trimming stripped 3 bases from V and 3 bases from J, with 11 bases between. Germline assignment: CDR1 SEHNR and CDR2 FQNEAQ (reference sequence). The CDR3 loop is CASSLRQTHYGYTF. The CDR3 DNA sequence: TGTGCCAGCAGCTTGAGACAGACACACTATGGCTACACCTTC.

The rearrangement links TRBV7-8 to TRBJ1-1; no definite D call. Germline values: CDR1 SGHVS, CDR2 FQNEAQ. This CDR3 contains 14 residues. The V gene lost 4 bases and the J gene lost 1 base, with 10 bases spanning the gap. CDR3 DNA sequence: TGTGCCAGCAGCTCGTGGACCGCGAACACTGAAGCTTTCTTT. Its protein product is CASSSWTANTEAFF.

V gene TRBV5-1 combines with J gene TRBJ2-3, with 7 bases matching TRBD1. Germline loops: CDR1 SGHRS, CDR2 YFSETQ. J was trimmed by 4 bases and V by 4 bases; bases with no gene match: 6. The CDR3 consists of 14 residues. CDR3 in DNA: TGCGCCAGCAGCGTGACAGGGAACTCAGATACGCAGTATTTT. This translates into CASSVTGNSDTQYF. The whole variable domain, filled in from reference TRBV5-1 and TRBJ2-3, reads KAGVTQTPRYLIKTRGQQVTLSCSPISGHRSVSWYQQTPGQGLQFLFEYFSETQRNKGNFPGRFSGRQFSNSRSEMNVSTLELGDSALYLCASSVTGNSDTQYFGPGTRLTVL.

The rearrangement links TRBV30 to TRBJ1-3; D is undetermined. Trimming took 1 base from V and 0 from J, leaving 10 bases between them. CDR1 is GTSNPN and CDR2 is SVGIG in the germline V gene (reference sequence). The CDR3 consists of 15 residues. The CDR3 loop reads CAWSGGLISGNTIYF. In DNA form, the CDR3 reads TGTGCCTGGAGTGGAGGACTTATCTCTGGAAACACCATATATTTT. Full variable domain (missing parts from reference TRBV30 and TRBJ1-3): SQTIHQWPATLVQPVGSPLSLECTVEGTSNPNLYWYRQAAGRGLQLLFYSVGIGQISSEVPQNLSASRPQDRQFILSSKKLLLSDSGFYLCAWSGGLISGNTIYFGEGSWLTVV.

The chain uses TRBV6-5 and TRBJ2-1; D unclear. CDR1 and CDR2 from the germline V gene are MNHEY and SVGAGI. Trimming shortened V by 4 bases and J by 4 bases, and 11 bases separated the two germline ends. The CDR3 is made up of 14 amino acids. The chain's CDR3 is CASSFNFPYNEQFF. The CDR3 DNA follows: TGTGCCAGCAGTTTCAATTTCCCGTACAATGAGCAGTTCTTC.

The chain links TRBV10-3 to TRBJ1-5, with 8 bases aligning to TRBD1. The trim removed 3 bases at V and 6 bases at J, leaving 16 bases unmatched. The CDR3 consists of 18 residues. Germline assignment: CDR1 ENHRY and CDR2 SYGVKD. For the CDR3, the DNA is TGTGCCATCAGTGAAACCGACAGGGGAGGGAGTTACGGTCAGCCCCAGCATTTT. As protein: CAISETDRGGSYGQPQHF.

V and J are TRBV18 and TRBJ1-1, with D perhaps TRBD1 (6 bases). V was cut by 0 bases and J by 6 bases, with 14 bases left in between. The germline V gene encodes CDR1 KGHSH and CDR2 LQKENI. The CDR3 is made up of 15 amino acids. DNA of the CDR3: TGTGCCAGCTCACCACCGACAAGGGGGGTATCTGAAGCTTTCTTT. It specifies CASSPPTRGVSEAFF. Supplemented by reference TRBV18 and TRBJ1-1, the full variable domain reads NAGVMQNPRHLVRRRGQEARLRCSPMKGHSHVYWYRQLPEEGLKFMVYLQKENIIDESGMPKERFSAEFPKEGPSILRIQQVVRGDSAAYFCASSPPTRGVSEAFFGQGTRLTVV.

Written as DNA, the CDR3 is TGTGCCAGCTCCCAGGATTATAATTCACCCCTCCACTTT. This translates into CASSQDYNSPLHF. V gene TRBV18 combines with J gene TRBJ1-6, with D unresolved. The CDR3 is made up of 13 amino acids. Per germline, CDR1 KGHSH and CDR2 LQKENI. V was shortened by 6 bases and J by 4 bases, with 7 bases between the two germline ends. Full variable domain (remainder filled in from reference TRBV18 and TRBJ1-6): NAGVMQNPRHLVRRRGQEARLRCSPMKGHSHVYWYRQLPEEGLKFMVYLQKENIIDESGMPKERFSAEFPKEGPSILRIQQVVRGDSAAYFCASSQDYNSPLHFGNGTRLTVT.

In DNA form, the CDR3 reads TGTGCCAGCAGCTTCCGAGGGGGGAACACTGAAGCTTTCTTT. It codes for CASSFRGGNTEAFF. J is TRBJ1-1 and V is TRBV5-6, with a weak D call TRBD1 (6 bases). This CDR3 is 14 amino acids long. Germline V lookup: CDR1 SGHDT, CDR2 YYEEEE. The ends were cut back, 2 bases at V and 1 base at J, with 9 bases in the middle. Combining the CDR3 with reference TRBV5-6 and TRBJ1-1 gives the whole variable domain DAGVTQSPTHLIKTRGQQVTLRCSPKSGHDTVSWYQQALGQGPQFIFQYYEEEERQRGNFPDRFSGHQFPNYSSELNVNALLLGDSALYLCASSFRGGNTEAFFGQGTRLTVV.

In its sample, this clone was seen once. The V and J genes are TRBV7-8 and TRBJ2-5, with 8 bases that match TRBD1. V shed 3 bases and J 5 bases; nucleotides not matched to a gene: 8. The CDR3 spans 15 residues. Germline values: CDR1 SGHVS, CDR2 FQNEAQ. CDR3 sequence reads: CASSLVTGVGETQYF. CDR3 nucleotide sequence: TGTGCCAGCAGCTTGGTGACAGGGGTTGGGGAGACCCAGTACTTC.

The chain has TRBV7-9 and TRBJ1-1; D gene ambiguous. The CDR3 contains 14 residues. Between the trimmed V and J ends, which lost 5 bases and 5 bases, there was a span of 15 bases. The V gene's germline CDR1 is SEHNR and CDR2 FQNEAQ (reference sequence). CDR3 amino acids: CASSRIRGGTEAFF. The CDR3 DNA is TGTGCCAGCAGCCGCATTCGGGGAGGGACTGAAGCTTTCTTT. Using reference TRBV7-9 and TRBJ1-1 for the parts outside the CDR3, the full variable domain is DTGVSQNPRHKITKRGQNVTFRCDPISEHNRLYWYRQTLGQGPEFLTYFQNEAQLEKSRLLSDRFSAERPKGSFSTLEIQRTEQGDSAMYLCASSRIRGGTEAFFGQGTRLTVV.

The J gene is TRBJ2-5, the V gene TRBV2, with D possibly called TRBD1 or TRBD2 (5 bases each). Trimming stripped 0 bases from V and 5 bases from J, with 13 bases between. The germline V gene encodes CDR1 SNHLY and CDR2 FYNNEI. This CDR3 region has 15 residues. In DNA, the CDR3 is TGTGCCAGCAGTGAAGCGGGACCACTAAAGGAGACCCAGTACTTC. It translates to CASSEAGPLKETQYF.

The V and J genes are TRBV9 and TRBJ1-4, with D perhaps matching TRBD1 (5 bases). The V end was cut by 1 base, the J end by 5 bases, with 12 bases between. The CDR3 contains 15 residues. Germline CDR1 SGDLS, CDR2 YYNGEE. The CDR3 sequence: CASSVTGGRNEKLFF. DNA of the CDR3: TGTGCCAGCAGCGTAACCGGGGGAAGGAATGAAAAACTGTTTTTT.

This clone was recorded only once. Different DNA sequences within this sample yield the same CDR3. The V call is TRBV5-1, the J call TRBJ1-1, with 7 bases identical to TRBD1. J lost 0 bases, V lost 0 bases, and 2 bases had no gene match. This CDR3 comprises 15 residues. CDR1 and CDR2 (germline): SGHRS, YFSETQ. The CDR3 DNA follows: TGCGCCAGCAGCTTGGGACAGGGTATGAACACTGAAGCTTTCTTT. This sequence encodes CASSLGQGMNTEAFF.

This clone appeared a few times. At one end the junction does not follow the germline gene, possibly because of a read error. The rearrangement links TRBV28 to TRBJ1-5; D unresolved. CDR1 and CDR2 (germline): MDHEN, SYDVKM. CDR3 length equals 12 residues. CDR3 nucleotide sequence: TGTGCCAGCAGTCTACCGGGCCCCCCTCTGACATTT. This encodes CASSLPGPPLTF.

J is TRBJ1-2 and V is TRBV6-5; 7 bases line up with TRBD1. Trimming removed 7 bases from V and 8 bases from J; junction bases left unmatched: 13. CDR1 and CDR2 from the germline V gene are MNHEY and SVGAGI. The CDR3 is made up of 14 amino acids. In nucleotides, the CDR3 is TGTGCCAGCACGGGAGACAGGGAGGCTGGAGGCTACACCTTC. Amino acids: CASTGDREAGGYTF.

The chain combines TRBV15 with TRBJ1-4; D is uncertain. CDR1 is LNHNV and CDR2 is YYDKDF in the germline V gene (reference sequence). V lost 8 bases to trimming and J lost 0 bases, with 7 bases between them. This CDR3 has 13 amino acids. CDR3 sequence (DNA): TGTGCCACCGGCGCTTCAACTAATGAAAAACTGTTTTTT. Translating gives CATGASTNEKLFF.

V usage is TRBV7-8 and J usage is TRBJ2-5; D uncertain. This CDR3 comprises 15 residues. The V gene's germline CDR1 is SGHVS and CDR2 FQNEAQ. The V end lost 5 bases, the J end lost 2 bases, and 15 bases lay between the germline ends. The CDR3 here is CASSHVRREQETQYF. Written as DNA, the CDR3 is TGTGCCAGCAGCCACGTGAGGAGAGAACAAGAGACCCAGTACTTC. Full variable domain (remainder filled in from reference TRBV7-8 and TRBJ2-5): GAGVSQSPRYKVAKRGQDVALRCDPISGHVSLFWYQQALGQGPEFLTYFQNEAQLDKSGLPSDRFFAERPEGSVSTLKIQRTQQEDSAVYLCASSHVRREQETQYFGPGTRLLVL.

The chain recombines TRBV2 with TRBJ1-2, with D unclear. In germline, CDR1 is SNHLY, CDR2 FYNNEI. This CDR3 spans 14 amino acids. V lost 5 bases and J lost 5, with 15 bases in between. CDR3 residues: CASSKNLGSYGYTF. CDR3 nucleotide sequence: TGTGCCAGCAGTAAAAATTTGGGCTCTTATGGCTACACCTTC. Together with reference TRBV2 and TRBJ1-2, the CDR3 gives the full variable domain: EPEVTQTPSHQVTQMGQEVILRCVPISNHLYFYWYRQILGQKVEFLVSFYNNEISEKSEIFDDQFSVERPDGSNFTLKIRSTKLEDSAMYFCASSKNLGSYGYTFGSGTRLTVV.

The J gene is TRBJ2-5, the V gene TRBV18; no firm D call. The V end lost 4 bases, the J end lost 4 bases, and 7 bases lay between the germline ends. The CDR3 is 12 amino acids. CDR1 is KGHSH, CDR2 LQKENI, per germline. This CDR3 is CASSRTGETQYF. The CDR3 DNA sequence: TGTGCCAGCTCACGGACGGGAGAGACCCAGTACTTC.

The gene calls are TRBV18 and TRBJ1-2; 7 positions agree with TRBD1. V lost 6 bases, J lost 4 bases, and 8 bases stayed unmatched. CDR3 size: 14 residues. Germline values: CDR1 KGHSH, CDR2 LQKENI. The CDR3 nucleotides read TGTGCCAGCTCGCCCGGGACAGTCCTCTATGGCTACACCTTC. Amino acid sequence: CASSPGTVLYGYTF.

CDR3 coding DNA: TGTGCCTGGAGTGGGGACAGGAATGAAAAACTGTTTTTT. Encoded protein: CAWSGDRNEKLFF. The chain joins TRBV30 to TRBJ1-4; 8 bases match TRBD1. CDR1 is GTSNPN and CDR2 is SVGIG in the germline V gene (reference sequence). The ends lost 1 base at V and 5 bases at J; junction bases unmatched: 0. This CDR3 contains 13 residues.

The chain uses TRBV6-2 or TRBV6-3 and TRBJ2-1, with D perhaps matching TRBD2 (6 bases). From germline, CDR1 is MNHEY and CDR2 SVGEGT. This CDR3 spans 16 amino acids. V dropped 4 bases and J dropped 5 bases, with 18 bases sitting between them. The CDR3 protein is CASSSLGRGYDNEQFF. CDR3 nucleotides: TGTGCCAGCAGTTCCCTCGGGAGAGGTTACGACAATGAGCAGTTCTTC.

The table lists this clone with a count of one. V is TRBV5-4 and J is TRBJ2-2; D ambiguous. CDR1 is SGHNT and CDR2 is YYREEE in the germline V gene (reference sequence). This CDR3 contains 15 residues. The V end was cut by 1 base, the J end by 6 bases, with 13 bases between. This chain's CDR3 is CASSLTQSVPGELFF. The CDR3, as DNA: TGTGCCAGCAGCTTGACCCAAAGCGTCCCCGGGGAGCTGTTTTTT.

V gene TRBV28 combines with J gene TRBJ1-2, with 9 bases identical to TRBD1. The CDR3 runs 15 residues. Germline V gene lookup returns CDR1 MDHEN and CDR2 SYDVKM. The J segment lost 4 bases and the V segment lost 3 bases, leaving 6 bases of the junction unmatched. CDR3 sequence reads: CASSFAGTGPYGYTF. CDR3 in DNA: TGTGCCAGCAGTTTTGCGGGGACAGGGCCCTATGGCTACACCTTC.

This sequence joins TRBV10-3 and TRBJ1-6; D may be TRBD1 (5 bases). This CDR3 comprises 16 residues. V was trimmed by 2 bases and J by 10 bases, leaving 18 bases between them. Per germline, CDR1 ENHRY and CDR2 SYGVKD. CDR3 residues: CAISEHRDPLVSPLHF. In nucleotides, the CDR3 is TGTGCCATCAGTGAGCATAGGGACCCCCTCGTGTCACCCCTCCACTTT.

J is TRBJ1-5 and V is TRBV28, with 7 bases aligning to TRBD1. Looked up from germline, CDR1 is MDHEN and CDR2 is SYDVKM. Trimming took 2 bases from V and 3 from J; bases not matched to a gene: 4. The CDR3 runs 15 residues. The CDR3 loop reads CASSLGTANNQPQHF. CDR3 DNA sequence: TGTGCCAGCAGTTTAGGGACAGCTAACAATCAGCCCCAGCATTTT.

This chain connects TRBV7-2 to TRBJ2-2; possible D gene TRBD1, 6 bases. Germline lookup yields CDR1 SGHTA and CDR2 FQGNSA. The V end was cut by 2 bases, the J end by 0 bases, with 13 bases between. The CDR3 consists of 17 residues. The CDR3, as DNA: TGTGCCAGCAGCTTAAACCGACAGGCCTCGAACACCGGGGAGCTGTTTTTT. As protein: CASSLNRQASNTGELFF.

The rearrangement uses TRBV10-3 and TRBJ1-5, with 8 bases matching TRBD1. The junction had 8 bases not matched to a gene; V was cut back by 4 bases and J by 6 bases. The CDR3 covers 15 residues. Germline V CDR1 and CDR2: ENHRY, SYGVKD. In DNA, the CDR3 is TGTGCCATCAGTGGGGGTGCAGGGGGCACTCAGCCCCAGCATTTT. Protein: CAISGGAGGTQPQHF.